This T cell receptor beta chain was identified during a study of T cell changes during pregnancy in multiple sclerosis (dated by TCRdb to between 2018 and 2020). The study in broad terms: The study looked at changes in the T cell repertoire across pregnancy in women with multiple sclerosis.

CDR3 length: 16 amino acids, cysteine to phenylalanine. Here the CDR3 DNA is all that survives: 48 bases in frame from base 1. The junction shows trimming of 4 bases on V and 1 base on J, and the gene matches do not reach 4 bases of it. Via the germline V gene (reference sequence), CDR1 is SGHNT and CDR2 YYREEE. Library construction relied on the immunoSEQ multiplex PCR assay. TCRdb retrieved this table from immuneACCESS and kept in-frame rearrangements only. Not all clones are present; in checked studies, unresolved V genes account for under half, and no reason is known for the remainder. For this sample there are about 84,000 clones; 94% appear just once. Clones ranked in the top ten supply more than 0.85% of the sample. To note about this clone: The target of this receptor is not known. No base-level quality is on record; no much larger clone is a single base apart.

The input for sequencing was peripheral blood, taken in the second trimester of pregnancy. The chain employs TRBV5-4 and TRBJ2-5; 13 central bases correspond to TRBD2. The clonotype was recovered from a female donor in good health, enrolled as a control in a pregnancy study. The CDR3 sequence is CASSIGLAGVQETQYF. The nucleotide sequence is TGTGCCAGCAGCATTGGACTAGCGGGAGTCCAAGAGACCCAGTACTTC.